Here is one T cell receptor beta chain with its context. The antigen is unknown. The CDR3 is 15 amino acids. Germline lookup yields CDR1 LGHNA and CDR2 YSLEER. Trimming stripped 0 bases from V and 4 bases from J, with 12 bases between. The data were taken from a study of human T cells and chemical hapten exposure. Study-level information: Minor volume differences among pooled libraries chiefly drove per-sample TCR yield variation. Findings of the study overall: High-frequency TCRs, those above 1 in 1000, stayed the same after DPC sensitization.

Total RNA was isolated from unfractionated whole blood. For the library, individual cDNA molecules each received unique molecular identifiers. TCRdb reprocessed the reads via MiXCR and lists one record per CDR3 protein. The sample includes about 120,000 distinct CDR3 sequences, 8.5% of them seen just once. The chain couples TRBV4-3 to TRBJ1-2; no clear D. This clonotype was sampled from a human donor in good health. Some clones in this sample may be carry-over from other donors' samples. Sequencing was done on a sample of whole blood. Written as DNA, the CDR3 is TGCGCCAGCAGCCAAGATCCCACGGTTGGCTATGGCTACACCTTC. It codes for CASSQDPTVGYGYTF.